This T cell receptor (beta chain) is drawn from a study of blood T cell repertoires in COVID-19. Study details: Both acute and convalescent COVID-19 samples were obtained from the United States, Italy and Spain. Sources were T cells, B-cell-depleted T cells, or PBMCs; the material itself was cDNA or gDNA.

In the study's own analysis: Reference gene primer amplification in the assay estimated nucleated cell counts. Using immunoSEQ multiplex PCR, the repertoire was profiled, and TCRdb retains in-frame clones only, with some absent. V and J calls and clone size are copied from that table; D and trimming were computed from the DNA. The sample has some 200,000 clones; roughly 84% are singletons. Sequencing was carried out using peripheral blood. The receptor's source is a man aged 50-60 years who had recovered from COVID-19.

DNA of the CDR3: TGTGCCAGTAGGGACAGGGCGCGTTCCTATAATTCACCCCTCCACTTT. It specifies CASRDRARSYNSPLHF. The chain links TRBV19 to TRBJ1-6; 8 bases agree with TRBD1. Looked up from germline, CDR1 is LNHDA and CDR2 is SQIVND (reference sequence). J gave up 1 base and V 6 bases, and 5 bases lay outside the gene matches. This CDR3 is 16 amino acids long.